The 8 T cell receptor beta chains below come from one sample, sequenced in a study of CD8 T cells in Susac syndrome. RNA in amounts of roughly 0.5 to 1 ug was reverse transcribed with random hexamers. TCRdb re-called the immunoSEQ multiplex PCR reads through MiXCR, storing one row per CDR3 protein. The repertoire has 100,000 or so distinct CDR3 sequences, about 95% of them found once; the top ten carry 0.3%. The specimen was CD8+ T cells from PBMCs. These TCRs come from a human donor with Susac syndrome.

V usage is TRBV6-5 and J usage is TRBJ1-5; 7 bases are a match to TRBD1. The CDR3 extends over 11 amino acids. Per the germline V gene, CDR1 is MNHEY and CDR2 is SVGAGI. Trimming at V came to 8 bases and at J to 7 bases, leaving 2 bases not matched to a gene. Written as DNA, the CDR3 is TGTGCCAGCGGACAGGCGCAGCCCCAGCATTTT. It codes for CASGQAQPQHF.

The V call is TRBV29-1, the J call TRBJ1-2, with 8 bases fitting TRBD1. CDR1 and CDR2 from the germline V gene are SQVTM and ANQGSEA. The CDR3 covers 12 residues. After removal of 7 bases from V and 3 bases from J, the junction contained 4 bases not matched to a gene. Here the CDR3 reads CSAPDRDYGYTF. CDR3 bases: TGCAGCGCCCCGGACAGGGACTATGGCTACACCTTC.

The rearrangement uses TRBV20-1 and TRBJ2-4; 7 bases align to TRBD1. The germline CDR1 and CDR2 sequences are DFQATT and SNEGSKA (reference sequence). This CDR3 has 13 amino acids. V shed 6 bases and J 5 bases; nucleotides not matched to a gene: 7. CDR3 region: CSARGLSQNIQYF. Here the CDR3 DNA reads TGCAGTGCCAGGGGGTTGTCCCAAAACATTCAGTACTTC.

The gene calls are TRBV2 and TRBJ2-5; a possible D gene is TRBD2 (5 bases). CDR1 SNHLY and CDR2 FYNNEI come from the germline V gene. The CDR3 extends over 10 amino acids. The V and J ends lost 6 bases and 10 bases respectively, with 9 bases between them. DNA of the CDR3: TGTGCCAGCAGCGACTACTACCAGTACTTC. Its protein product is CASSDYYQYF.

The rearrangement uses TRBV5-1 and TRBJ1-5; tentatively, D is TRBD1 (5 bases). Between the trimmed V and J ends, which lost 0 bases and 2 bases, there was a span of 9 bases. The germline V gene encodes CDR1 SGHRS and CDR2 YFSETQ. The CDR3 spans 15 residues. CDR3 amino acids: CASSLEVRGNQPQHF. Here the CDR3 DNA reads TGCGCCAGCAGCTTGGAGGTCAGGGGCAATCAGCCCCAGCATTTT.

The chain carries TRBV25-1 and TRBJ1-1; perhaps TRBD1 as D (6 bases). V was trimmed by 6 bases and J by 8 bases, leaving 19 bases between them. The germline CDR1 and CDR2 sequences are MGHDK and SYGVNS. The CDR3 sequence is 14 residues long. The CDR3 region is CASRRQAGTGEAFF. The CDR3 DNA reads as TGTGCCAGCAGAAGACAGGCTGGTACAGGAGAAGCTTTCTTT.

The chain is built from TRBV28 and TRBJ1-5; D ambiguous. CDR3 size: 11 residues. CDR1 and CDR2 (germline): MDHEN, SYDVKM. Trimming took 6 bases from V and 5 from J, leaving 5 bases between them. The CDR3 is CASRRDQPQHF. The CDR3 coding sequence is TGTGCCAGCAGGCGGGATCAGCCCCAGCATTTT.

CDR3 coding DNA: TGTGCCATCAGTGAGTCGATCGGAAGCGAGCAGTACTTC. Protein product: CAISESIGSEQYF. This chain uses TRBV10-3 with TRBJ2-7; D ambiguous. Per the germline V gene, CDR1 is ENHRY and CDR2 is SYGVKD. CDR3 length: 13 amino acids. V lost 0 bases and J lost 6, with 9 bases in between.